This T cell receptor (beta chain) was sequenced in a study of shared clonotypes between healthy human individuals. The CDR3 length is 14 residues. The germline V gene has CDR1 MNHEY and CDR2 SVGAGI. Trimming took off 1 base at V and 4 bases at J, with 10 bases between the two ends. All the donors were Caucasian adults who lived in Nashville, Tennessee. Notes on the study in general: Non-shared clonotypes had lower generation probabilities than clonotypes shared by all four sorted-subset donors.

This clone occurred a few times. The target antigen is unknown. Some clones are missing from TCRdb's copy, which holds only in-frame ones; the method was immunoSEQ multiplex PCR. Among 550,000 to 700,000 clones, roughly 72% were seen once, and the ten largest hold 1.5% to 2%. The J gene is TRBJ1-1, the V gene TRBV6-5; D remains unclear. The sequenced sample consisted of memory CD4+ T cells sorted from blood. The subset was: CD45RA-negative fraction. The clonotype originates from a woman aged 25 to 39 in good health. The CDR3 sequence is CASSYFQVGTEAFF. Written as DNA, the CDR3 is TGTGCCAGCAGTTACTTTCAGGTGGGCACTGAAGCTTTCTTT.